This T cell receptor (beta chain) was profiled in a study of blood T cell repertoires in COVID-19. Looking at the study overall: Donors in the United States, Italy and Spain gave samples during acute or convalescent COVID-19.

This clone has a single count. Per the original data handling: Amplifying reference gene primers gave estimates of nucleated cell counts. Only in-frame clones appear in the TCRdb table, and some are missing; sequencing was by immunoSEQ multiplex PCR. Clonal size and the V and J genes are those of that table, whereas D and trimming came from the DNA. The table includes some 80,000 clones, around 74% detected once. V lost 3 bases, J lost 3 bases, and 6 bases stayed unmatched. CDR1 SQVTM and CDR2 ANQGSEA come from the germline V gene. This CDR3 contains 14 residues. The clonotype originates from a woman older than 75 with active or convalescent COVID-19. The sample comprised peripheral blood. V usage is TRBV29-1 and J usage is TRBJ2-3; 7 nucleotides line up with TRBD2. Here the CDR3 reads CSVEELAMTDTQYF. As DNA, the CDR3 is TGCAGCGTTGAGGAACTAGCGATGACAGATACGCAGTATTTT.